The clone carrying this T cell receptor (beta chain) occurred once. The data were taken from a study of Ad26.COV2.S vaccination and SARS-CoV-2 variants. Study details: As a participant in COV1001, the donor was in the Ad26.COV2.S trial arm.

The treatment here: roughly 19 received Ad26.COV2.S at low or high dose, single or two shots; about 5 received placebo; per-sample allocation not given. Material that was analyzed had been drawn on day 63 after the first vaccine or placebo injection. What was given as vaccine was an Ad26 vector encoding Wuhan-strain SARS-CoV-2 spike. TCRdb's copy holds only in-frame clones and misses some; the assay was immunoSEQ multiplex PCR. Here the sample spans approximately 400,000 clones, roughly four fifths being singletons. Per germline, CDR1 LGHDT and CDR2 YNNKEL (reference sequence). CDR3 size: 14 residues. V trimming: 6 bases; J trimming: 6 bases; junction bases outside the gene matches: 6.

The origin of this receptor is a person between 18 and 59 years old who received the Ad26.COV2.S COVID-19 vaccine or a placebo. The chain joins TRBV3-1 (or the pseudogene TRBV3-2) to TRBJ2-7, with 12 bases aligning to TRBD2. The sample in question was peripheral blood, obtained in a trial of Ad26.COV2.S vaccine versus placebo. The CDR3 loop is CASSPTSGRPEQYF. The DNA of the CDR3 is TGTGCCAGCAGTCCCACTAGCGGGAGGCCCGAGCAGTACTTC.